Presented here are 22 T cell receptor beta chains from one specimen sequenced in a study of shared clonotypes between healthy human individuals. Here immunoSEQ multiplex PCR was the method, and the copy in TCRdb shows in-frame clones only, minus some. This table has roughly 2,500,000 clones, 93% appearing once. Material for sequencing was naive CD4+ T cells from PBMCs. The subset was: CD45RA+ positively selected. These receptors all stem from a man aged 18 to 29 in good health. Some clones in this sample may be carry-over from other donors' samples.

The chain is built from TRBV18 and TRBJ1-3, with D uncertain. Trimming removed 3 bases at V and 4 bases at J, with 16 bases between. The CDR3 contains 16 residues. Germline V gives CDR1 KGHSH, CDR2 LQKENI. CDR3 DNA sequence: TGTGCCAGCTCACCTCTGTCGGGGTCCGCGGGAAACACCATATATTTT. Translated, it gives CASSPLSGSAGNTIYF.

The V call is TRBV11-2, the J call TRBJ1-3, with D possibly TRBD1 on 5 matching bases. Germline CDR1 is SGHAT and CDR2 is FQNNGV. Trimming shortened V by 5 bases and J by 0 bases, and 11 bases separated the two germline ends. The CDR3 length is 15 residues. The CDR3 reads CASSRPGSSGNTIYF. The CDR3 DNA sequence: TGTGCCAGCAGCAGACCAGGGAGCTCTGGAAACACCATATATTTT. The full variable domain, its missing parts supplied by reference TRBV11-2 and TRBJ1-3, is EAGVAQSPRYKIIEKRQSVAFWCNPISGHATLYWYQQILGQGPKLLIQFQNNGVVDDSQLPKDRFSAERLKGVDSTLKIQPAKLEDSAVYLCASSRPGSSGNTIYFGEGSWLTVV.

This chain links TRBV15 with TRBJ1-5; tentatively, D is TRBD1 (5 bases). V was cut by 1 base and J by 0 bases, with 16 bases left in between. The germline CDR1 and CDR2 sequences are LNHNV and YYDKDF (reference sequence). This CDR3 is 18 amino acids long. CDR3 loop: CATSRVFDSLYSNQPQHF. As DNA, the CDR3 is TGTGCCACCAGCAGAGTTTTCGACAGTCTGTATAGCAATCAGCCCCAGCATTTT.

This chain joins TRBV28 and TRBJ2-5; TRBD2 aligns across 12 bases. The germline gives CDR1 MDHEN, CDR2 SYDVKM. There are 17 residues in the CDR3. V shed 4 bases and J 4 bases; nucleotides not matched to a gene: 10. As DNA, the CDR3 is TGTGCCAGCAGTTCCGAGACTAGCGGGAGCTTGGGAGAGACCCAGTACTTC. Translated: CASSSETSGSLGETQYF.

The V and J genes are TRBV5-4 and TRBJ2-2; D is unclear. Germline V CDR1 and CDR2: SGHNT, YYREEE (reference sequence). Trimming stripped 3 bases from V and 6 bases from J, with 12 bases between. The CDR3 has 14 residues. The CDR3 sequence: CASSSVGFAGELFF. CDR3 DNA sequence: TGTGCCAGCAGCTCCGTTGGTTTCGCCGGGGAGCTGTTTTTT.

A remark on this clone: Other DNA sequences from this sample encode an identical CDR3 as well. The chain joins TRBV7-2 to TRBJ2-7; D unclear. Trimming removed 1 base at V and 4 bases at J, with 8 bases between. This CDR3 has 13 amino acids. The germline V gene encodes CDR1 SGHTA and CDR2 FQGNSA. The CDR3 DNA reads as TGTGCCAGCAGCTTAGACAGAGCATACGAGCAGTACTTC. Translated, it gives CASSLDRAYEQYF.

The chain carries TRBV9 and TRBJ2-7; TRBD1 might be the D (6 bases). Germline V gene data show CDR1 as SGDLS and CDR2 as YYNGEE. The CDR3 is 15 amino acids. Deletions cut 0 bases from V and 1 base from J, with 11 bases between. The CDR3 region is CASSVEPDRSYEQYF. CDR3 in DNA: TGTGCCAGCAGCGTAGAGCCGGACAGATCCTACGAGCAGTACTTC.

The CDR3 coding sequence is TGTGCCATCAAGCCATATCCCCGCGATGGCTACACCTTC. This encodes CAIKPYPRDGYTF. J is TRBJ1-2 and V is TRBV10-3, with D unresolved. The CDR3 sequence is 13 residues long. Germline assignment: CDR1 ENHRY and CDR2 SYGVKD. V was cut by 7 bases and J by 6 bases, with 15 bases left in between.

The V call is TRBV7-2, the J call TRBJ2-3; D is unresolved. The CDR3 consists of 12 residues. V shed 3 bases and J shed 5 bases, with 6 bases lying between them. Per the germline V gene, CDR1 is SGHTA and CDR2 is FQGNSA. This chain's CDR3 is CASSFRKDTQYF. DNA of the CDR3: TGTGCCAGCAGCTTCCGCAAAGATACGCAGTATTTT.

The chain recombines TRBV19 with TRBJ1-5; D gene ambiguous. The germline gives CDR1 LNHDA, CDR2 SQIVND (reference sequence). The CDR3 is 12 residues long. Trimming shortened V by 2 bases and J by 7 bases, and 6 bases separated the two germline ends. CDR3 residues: CASSIPKQPQHF. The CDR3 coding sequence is TGTGCCAGTAGTATACCCAAGCAGCCCCAGCATTTT.

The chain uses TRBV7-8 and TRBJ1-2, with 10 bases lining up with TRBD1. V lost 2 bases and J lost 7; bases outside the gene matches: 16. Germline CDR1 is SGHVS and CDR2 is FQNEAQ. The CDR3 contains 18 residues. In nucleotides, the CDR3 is TGTGCCAGCAGCTTACAGGTCGGGACAGGGGCCGTTGCGAGTGGCTACACCTTC. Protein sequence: CASSLQVGTGAVASGYTF.

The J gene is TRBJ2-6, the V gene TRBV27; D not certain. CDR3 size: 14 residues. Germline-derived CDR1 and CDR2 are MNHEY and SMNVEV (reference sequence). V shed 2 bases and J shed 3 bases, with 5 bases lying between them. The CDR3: CASSLAGGANVLTF. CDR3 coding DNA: TGTGCCAGCAGTTTAGCTGGTGGGGCCAACGTCCTGACTTTC.

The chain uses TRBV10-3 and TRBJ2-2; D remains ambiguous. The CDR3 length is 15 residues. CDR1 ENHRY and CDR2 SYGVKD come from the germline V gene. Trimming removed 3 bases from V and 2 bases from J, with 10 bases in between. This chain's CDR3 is CAISDSAINTGELFF. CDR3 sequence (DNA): TGTGCCATCAGTGACAGCGCGATTAACACCGGGGAGCTGTTTTTT.

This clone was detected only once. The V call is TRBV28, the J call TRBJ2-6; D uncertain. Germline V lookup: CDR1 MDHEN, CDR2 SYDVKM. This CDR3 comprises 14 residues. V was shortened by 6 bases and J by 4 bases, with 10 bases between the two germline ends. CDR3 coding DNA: TGTGCCAGCAGCACCCCTCGAGGGGCCAACGTCCTGACTTTC. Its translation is CASSTPRGANVLTF.

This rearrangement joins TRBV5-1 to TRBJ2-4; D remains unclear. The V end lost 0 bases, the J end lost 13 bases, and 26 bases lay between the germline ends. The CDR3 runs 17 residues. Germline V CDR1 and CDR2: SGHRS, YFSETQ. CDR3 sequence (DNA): TGCGCCAGCAGCTTGGCCTCCAAAACAAGTTCCCCTTACCCCCAGTACTTC. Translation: CASSLASKTSSPYPQYF.

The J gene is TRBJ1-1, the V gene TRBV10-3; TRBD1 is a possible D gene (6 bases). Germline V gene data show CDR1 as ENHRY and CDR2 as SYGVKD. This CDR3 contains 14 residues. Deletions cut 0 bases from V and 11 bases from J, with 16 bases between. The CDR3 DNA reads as TGTGCCATCAGTGAGTCGACAGGCAGGGCGACCGCTTTCTTT. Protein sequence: CAISESTGRATAFF.

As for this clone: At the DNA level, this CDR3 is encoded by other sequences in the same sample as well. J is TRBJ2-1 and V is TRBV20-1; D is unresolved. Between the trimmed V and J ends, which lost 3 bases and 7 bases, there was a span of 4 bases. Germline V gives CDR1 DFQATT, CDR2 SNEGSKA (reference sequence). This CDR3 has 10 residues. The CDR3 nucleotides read TGCAGTGCTAGGCGTAATGAGCAGTTCTTC. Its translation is CSARRNEQFF.

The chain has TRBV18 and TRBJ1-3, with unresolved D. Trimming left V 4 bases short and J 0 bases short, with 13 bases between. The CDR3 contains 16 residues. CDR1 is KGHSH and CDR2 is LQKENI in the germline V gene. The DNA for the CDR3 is TGTGCCAGCTCACGGGCTGCCCTGCTCTCTGGAAACACCATATATTTT. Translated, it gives CASSRAALLSGNTIYF.

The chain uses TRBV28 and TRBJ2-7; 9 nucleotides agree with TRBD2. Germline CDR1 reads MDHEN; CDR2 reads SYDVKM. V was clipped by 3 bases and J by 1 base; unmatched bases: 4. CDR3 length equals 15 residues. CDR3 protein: CASSLPGLASYEQYF. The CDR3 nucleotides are TGTGCCAGCAGTTTGCCGGGACTAGCTTCCTACGAGCAGTACTTC.

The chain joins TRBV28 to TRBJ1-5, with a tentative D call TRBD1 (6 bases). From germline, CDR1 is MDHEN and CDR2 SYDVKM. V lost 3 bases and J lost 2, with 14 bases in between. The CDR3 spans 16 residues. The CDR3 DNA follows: TGTGCCAGCAGTTTTGGGGCAGGGGTTGGCAATCAGCCCCAGCATTTT. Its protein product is CASSFGAGVGNQPQHF.

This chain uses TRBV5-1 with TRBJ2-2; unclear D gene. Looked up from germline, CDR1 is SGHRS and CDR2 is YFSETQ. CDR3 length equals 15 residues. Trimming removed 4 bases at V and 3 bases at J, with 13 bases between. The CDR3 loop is CASSADGSYTGELFF. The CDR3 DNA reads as TGCGCCAGCAGCGCGGACGGGTCCTACACCGGGGAGCTGTTTTTT.

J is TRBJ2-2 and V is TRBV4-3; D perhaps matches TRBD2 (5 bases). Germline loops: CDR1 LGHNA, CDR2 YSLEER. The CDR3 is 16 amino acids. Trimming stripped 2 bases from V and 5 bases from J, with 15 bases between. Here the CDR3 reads CASSQQAGIGTGELFF. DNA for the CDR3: TGCGCCAGCAGCCAACAAGCCGGGATAGGAACCGGGGAGCTGTTTTTT.